The rows below give T cell receptor beta chains drawn from one sample of a study of blood T cell repertoires in COVID-19. TCRdb's copy holds only in-frame clones and misses some; the assay was immunoSEQ multiplex PCR. The table has tens of thousands of clones, around 88% seen once. Sequencing was performed on peripheral blood. These receptors were obtained from a man between 65 and 85 years old with active or convalescent COVID-19. Both conserved end residues are part of each CDR3. D genes are given only for firm matches. Clone sizes are given selectively: once, few, many, or a class where the clone is expanded.

V	size	J	D	DNA	CDR3
TRBV6-4	NA	TRBJ2-7	NA	TGTGCCAGCAGTGAGTCCCCAGGGTCATCTGCCCAAGACTCCTACGAGCAGTACTTC	CASSESPGSSAQDSYEQYF
TRBV2	NA	TRBJ1-1	TRBD1	TGTGCCAGCAGCATGACAGGGGGGAACACTGAAGCTTTCTTT	CASSMTGGNTEAFF
TRBV6-1	NA	TRBJ1-1	NA	TGTGCCAGCAGTGAAGGGACAGTTATGAACACTGAAGCTTTCTTT	CASSEGTVMNTEAFF
TRBV2	few	TRBJ2-7	TRBD2	TGTGCCAGCAGTGCACTAGCGTACGAGCAGTACTTC	CASSALAYEQYF
TRBV30	NA	TRBJ1-4	NA	TGTGCCTGGAGTCCTCAGGGTTCAGGACTGTTTTTT	CAWSPQGSGLFF
TRBV6-5	NA	TRBJ1-5	TRBD1	TGTGCCACCCGCCCCACAGGGGAAGGAGGACAGCCCCAGCATTTT	CATRPTGEGGQPQHF
TRBV5-6	NA	TRBJ1-2	NA	TGTGCCAGCAGCTTGGTCGGGGAAAGGGACTATGGCTACACCTTC	CASSLVGERDYGYTF
TRBV2	many	TRBJ2-7	TRBD2	TGTGCCGACCAAAGCGGGGGAGGGTCCGAGCAGTACTTC	CADQSGGGSEQYF
TRBV18	NA	TRBJ1-2	NA	TGTGCCAGCTCACCAAATCGCGGGGGGCTAAATGGCTACACCTTC	CASSPNRGGLNGYTF
TRBV5-4	NA	TRBJ1-5	NA	TGTGCCAGCAGCTTGGAACCAGCGGGCAATCAGCCCCAGCATTTT	CASSLEPAGNQPQHF
TRBV7-6	NA	TRBJ2-1	TRBD1	TGTGCCAGCAACCCCCTCCGCAAGGGGGCCGGGGAGCAGTTCTTC	CASNPLRKGAGEQFF
TRBV27	once	TRBJ1-1	NA	TGTGCCAGCAGTTTAGCCAGGAACACTGAAGCTTTCTTT	CASSLARNTEAFF
TRBV9	few	TRBJ2-1	NA	TGTGCCAGCAGCGCGAGACTCCAGAATGAGCAGTTCTTC	CASSARLQNEQFF
TRBV19	NA	TRBJ2-4	TRBD1	TGTGCCAGTAGTTCGGGACAGGGAACGAACATTCAGTACTTC	CASSSGQGTNIQYF
TRBV3-1/TRBV3-2	NA	TRBJ1-1	NA	TGTGCCAGCAGCCCCAGATTTCAGGATGAAGCTTTCTTT	CASSPRFQDEAFF
TRBV5-1	NA	TRBJ2-2	TRBD1	TGCGCCAGCAGCTTTCCAGGGGGTAGGACCGGGGAGCTGTTTTTT	CASSFPGGRTGELFF
TRBV2	NA	TRBJ2-5	TRBD2	TGTGCCAGCAAGGGACTAGCTGGGACCCAGTACTTC	CASKGLAGTQYF
TRBV7-2	NA	TRBJ1-1	NA	TGTGCCAGCAGCCTCGCTCTCGGGGGCACTGAAGCTTTCTTT	CASSLALGGTEAFF
TRBV29-1	NA	TRBJ2-5	NA	TGCAGCGTGGTCAGACACCTCCAAGAGACCCAGTACTTC	CSVVRHLQETQYF
TRBV6-4	NA	TRBJ2-2	TRBD1	TGTGCCAGCAGCGCCGGGACAGCAACCGGGGAGCTGTTTTTT	CASSAGTATGELFF
TRBV18	few	TRBJ1-2	NA	TGTGCCAGCTCACCAGAAACACTAGCCCTCTCTGAAGGCTACACCTTC	CASSPETLALSEGYTF
TRBV28	NA	TRBJ1-4	NA	TGTGCCAGCAGTGTGGAGAAAAAACTGTTTTTT	CASSVEKKLFF
TRBV2	NA	TRBJ2-7	NA	TGTGCCAGCAGTGCAATGCCGTTAGGGGCGGTGTCCTACGAGCAGTACTTC	CASSAMPLGAVSYEQYF
TRBV2	NA	TRBJ2-7	TRBD2	TGTGCCAGCAGTGGGGAGCGGGGCTACGAGCAGTACTTC	CASSGERGYEQYF
TRBV2	once	TRBJ2-3	TRBD2	TGTGCCAGCACCAAGTTGCGGGGGGATACGCAGTATTTT	CASTKLRGDTQYF
TRBV5-8	NA	TRBJ2-7	TRBD1	TGTGCCAGCAGCTTGGTCGGGACAGGCATCTACGAGCAGTACTTC	CASSLVGTGIYEQYF
TRBV21-1	NA	TRBJ2-1	NA	TGTGCCAGCACCCATAACCGGGACACACTATACAATGAGCAGTTCTTC	CASTHNRDTLYNEQFF
TRBV18	NA	TRBJ2-7	TRBD1	TGTGCCAGCTCGCCAGGGGGCCTCTCCTACGAGCAGTACTTC	CASSPGGLSYEQYF
TRBV7-2	NA	TRBJ1-1	NA	TGTGCCAGCAGATCCTTTGGAGGGGAGACTGAAGCTTTCTTT	CASRSFGGETEAFF
TRBV19	NA	TRBJ1-5	TRBD1	TGTGCCAGTAGTCCCGACAGGGGGATTCAGCCCCAGCATTTT	CASSPDRGIQPQHF
TRBV7-9	NA	TRBJ1-6	NA	TGTGCCAGCAGCTTAGATGCAGATTCACCCCTCCACTTT	CASSLDADSPLHF
TRBV18	NA	TRBJ1-1	TRBD1	TGTGCCAGCTCACTTACCGGGACAGGGTCGGGAACTTTCTTT	CASSLTGTGSGTFF
TRBV5-5	once	TRBJ2-7	TRBD2	TGTGCCAGCAGCTTGGTCCGGGAGGGCCTTATCCGCGAGCAGTACTTC	CASSLVREGLIREQYF
TRBV6-2/TRBV6-3	NA	TRBJ2-7	TRBD2	TGTGCCAGCAGTGACAGCTCTAGCGGACGCTACGAGCAGTACTTC	CASSDSSSGRYEQYF
TRBV30	NA	TRBJ1-2	NA	TGTGCCTGGAGTGTAGGTAGCCCCTATGGCTACACCTTC	CAWSVGSPYGYTF
TRBV28	NA	TRBJ2-7	NA	TGTGCCAGCAGTTCGACCACAGGGAACGGATACGAGCAGTACTTC	CASSSTTGNGYEQYF
TRBV5-8	NA	TRBJ1-4	NA	TGTGCCAGCAGCTTGGCCCTATCGGGGGATAATGAAAAACTGTTTTTT	CASSLALSGDNEKLFF
TRBV18	NA	TRBJ1-5	TRBD1	TGTGCCAGCTCACCACTGGGACAGGGGAATCAGCCCCAGCATTTT	CASSPLGQGNQPQHF
TRBV7-8	NA	TRBJ1-3	NA	TGTGCCAGCAGCTTAATAGCTCTCTCGGGAGACACCATATATTTT	CASSLIALSGDTIYF
TRBV5-1	NA	TRBJ2-5	NA	TGCGCCAGCAGCTTGGAGGGGCGGGGTACTCCCCAAGAGACCCAGTACTTC	CASSLEGRGTPQETQYF
TRBV6-5	NA	TRBJ1-1	NA	TGTGCCAGCAGTTACTCGAGGGGGATGAACACTGAAGCTTTCTTT	CASSYSRGMNTEAFF
TRBV15	few	TRBJ1-1	NA	TGTGCCACCGGCTGGTACACTGAAGCTTTCTTT	CATGWYTEAFF
TRBV4-2	NA	TRBJ2-1	NA	TGTGCCAGCAGCCAGGACTGGTACAATGAGCAGTTCTTC	CASSQDWYNEQFF
TRBV27	NA	TRBJ1-1	TRBD1	TGTGCCAGCAGACTCCAGGGGGCGGGTCTCACTGAAGCTTTCTTT	CASRLQGAGLTEAFF
TRBV14	NA	TRBJ1-4	TRBD1	TGTGCCAGCAGCCAGCAAACGAGGGGGCTCAATGAAAAACTGTTTTTT	CASSQQTRGLNEKLFF
TRBV6-5	NA	TRBJ2-5	TRBD2	TGTGCCAGCAGTCGAGCGGGAGGGATGGGAGAGACCCAGTACTTC	CASSRAGGMGETQYF
TRBV7-9	NA	TRBJ1-1	TRBD1	TGTGCCAGCAGCCCCTCAGGACAGGGGAACACTGAAGCTTTCTTT	CASSPSGQGNTEAFF
TRBV30	once	TRBJ1-2	NA	TGTGCCTGGAGTGTACAGGCAGCTATTGGCTACACCTTC	CAWSVQAAIGYTF
TRBV28	NA	TRBJ2-5	NA	TGTGCCAGCAGTTTGGGTCAGGCGCAAGAGACCCAGTACTTC	CASSLGQAQETQYF
TRBV4-1	NA	TRBJ2-3	TRBD1	TGCGCCAGCAGCCAAGATCAAGGACAGGGTGCGGATACGCAGTATTTT	CASSQDQGQGADTQYF
TRBV6-6	NA	TRBJ2-3	NA	TGTGCCAGCACCGAGAGCACAGATACGCAGTATTTT	CASTESTDTQYF